This passage covers 19 T cell receptor beta chains from one sample sequenced in a study of T cells in localized non-small cell lung cancer. TCRdb keeps only in-frame clones here, not all; method: immunoSEQ multiplex PCR. The table shows about 15,000 clones, with 85% to 90% occurring only once. Sequenced here: peripheral blood, sampled before any cancer treatment. These receptor sequences come from a female donor at least 60 years old with stage I squamous cell lung carcinoma.

The chain has TRBV5-1 and TRBJ1-1; D possibly corresponds to TRBD1 (6 bases). This CDR3 spans 14 amino acids. V was trimmed by 3 bases and J by 3 bases, leaving 12 bases between them. Germline values: CDR1 SGHRS, CDR2 YFSETQ. CDR3: CASSYTTGYTEAFF. The DNA for the CDR3 is TGCGCCAGCAGCTATACTACAGGGTACACTGAAGCTTTCTTT.

This clone was recorded only once. CDR3 residues: CASGSPGNTEAFF. The DNA for the CDR3 is TGCGCCAGCGGGAGCCCAGGGAACACTGAAGCTTTCTTT. The V and J genes are TRBV5-1 and TRBJ1-1; no definite D call. Trimming cost V 7 bases and J 1 base, with 11 bases left between them. CDR1 and CDR2 (germline): SGHRS, YFSETQ. The CDR3 is made up of 13 amino acids.

The chain recombines TRBV7-2 with TRBJ1-1; TRBD1 aligns across 7 bases. This CDR3 spans 13 amino acids. The V and J ends lost 3 bases and 10 bases, in that order; junction bases with no gene match: 8. Germline V gene lookup returns CDR1 SGHTA and CDR2 FQGNSA. Written as DNA, the CDR3 is TGTGCCAGCAGCTTTGATTTGCCAGGGGGAGCTTTCTTT. Its translation: CASSFDLPGGAFF.

The genes are TRBV7-6 and TRBJ2-7; D uncertain. The germline V and J ends were trimmed by 4 bases and 6 bases, with 13 bases remaining between them. The germline gives CDR1 SGHVS, CDR2 FNYEAQ. The CDR3 spans 13 residues. The chain's CDR3 is CASSSRDGVEQYF. As DNA, the CDR3 is TGTGCCAGCAGCTCCCGTGATGGGGTCGAGCAGTACTTC.

The CDR3 bases are TGTGCCAGCAGCCAAGATCCAGGGGCTGAGCAGTTCTTC. This encodes CASSQDPGAEQFF. The J gene is TRBJ2-1, the V gene TRBV14; D may be TRBD1 (6 bases). This CDR3 contains 13 residues. V was trimmed by 0 bases and J by 9 bases, leaving 9 bases between them. CDR1 is SGHDN and CDR2 is FVKESK in the germline V gene.

This chain connects TRBV10-2 to TRBJ1-1, with D possibly TRBD1 on 5 matching bases. Germline V CDR1 and CDR2: WSHSY, SAAADI. CDR3 size: 13 residues. The germline V and J ends were trimmed by 5 bases and 3 bases, with 10 bases remaining between them. CDR3 residues: CASSSEGYTEAFF. Here the CDR3 DNA reads TGCGCCAGCAGTTCCGAGGGGTACACTGAAGCTTTCTTT.

The chain is built from TRBV30 and TRBJ2-7, with TRBD2 as a possible D gene (6 bases). CDR1 and CDR2 from the germline V gene are GTSNPN and SVGIG (reference sequence). Trimming shortened V by 3 bases and J by 7 bases, and 22 bases separated the two germline ends. The CDR3 consists of 15 residues. CDR3: CAWRGTRLGIGEQYF. The CDR3 bases are TGTGCCTGGAGAGGAACTCGACTAGGGATCGGAGAGCAGTACTTC.

This clone was observed a handful of times. V usage is TRBV19 and J usage is TRBJ2-1; TRBD2 agrees at 10 bases. Germline assignment: CDR1 LNHDA and CDR2 SQIVND (reference sequence). The junction had 9 bases not matched to a gene; V was cut back by 2 bases and J by 5 bases. This CDR3 region has 17 residues. This CDR3 reads CASSIFRTSGANNEQFF. For the CDR3, the DNA is TGTGCCAGTAGTATATTTAGAACTAGCGGGGCCAACAATGAGCAGTTCTTC.

V and J are TRBV10-1 and TRBJ2-7; 16 bases map to TRBD2. The CDR3 has 17 residues. With V trimmed by 6 bases and J by 6 bases, 11 bases remained unmatched. CDR1 WNHNN and CDR2 SYGVQD come from the germline V gene (reference sequence). The CDR3 region is CASSAAGLAGGPSEQYF. In nucleotides, the CDR3 is TGCGCCAGCAGCGCGGCGGGACTAGCGGGAGGGCCCTCCGAGCAGTACTTC.

The chain joins TRBV7-2 to TRBJ2-5; D is possibly TRBD2 (7 bases). This CDR3 has 15 amino acids. Germline-derived CDR1 and CDR2 are SGHTA and FQGNSA. Trimming shortened V by 1 base and J by 4 bases, and 13 bases separated the two germline ends. The CDR3 here is CASSLGVGGGETQYF. CDR3 DNA: TGTGCCAGCAGCTTAGGTGTAGGGGGGGGAGAGACCCAGTACTTC.

The chain employs TRBV7-9 and TRBJ2-2; a weak D match, TRBD1 (6 bases). Germline V gene lookup returns CDR1 SEHNR and CDR2 FQNEAQ (reference sequence). CDR3 size: 16 residues. With 4 bases removed from V and 0 bases from J, the gap between germline ends came to 12 bases. The CDR3 reads CASSSDRNANTGELFF. CDR3 bases: TGTGCCAGCAGCTCTGACAGGAACGCGAACACCGGGGAGCTGTTTTTT.

This chain links TRBV5-5 with TRBJ2-7; 9 bases match TRBD1. Germline CDR1 reads SGHKS; CDR2 reads YYEKEE (reference sequence). Germline trimming cut 3 bases from V and 7 bases from J; bases unmatched to any gene: 11. This CDR3 contains 15 residues. DNA of the CDR3: TGTGCCAGCAGCTGGCGCGCCCGGGACAGGGAAGAGCAGTACTTC. It translates to CASSWRARDREEQYF.

The CDR3 sequence: CASSPGPGTYNEQFF. The DNA for the CDR3 is TGTGCCAGCAGCCCCGGCCCCGGGACCTACAATGAGCAGTTCTTC. V is TRBV11-2 and J is TRBJ2-1; weak D call: TRBD2 (5 bases). This CDR3 spans 15 amino acids. Looked up from germline, CDR1 is SGHAT and CDR2 is FQNNGV. The V end lost 5 bases, the J end lost 2 bases, and 13 bases lay between the germline ends.

A single count supports this clone. The chain joins TRBV28 to TRBJ1-2, with 7 bases fitting TRBD1. Per the germline V gene, CDR1 is MDHEN and CDR2 is SYDVKM. V lost 3 bases, J lost 2 bases, and 6 bases stayed unmatched. This CDR3 has 15 residues. DNA for the CDR3: TGTGCCAGCAGTTTCCCGGGAGGGGGCAACTATGGCTACACCTTC. This codes for CASSFPGGGNYGYTF.

As regards this clone: Other DNA variants within this sample encode the same CDR3. This chain joins TRBV4-1 and TRBJ2-1; weak D call: TRBD2 (6 bases). CDR3 size: 16 residues. V lost 3 bases and J lost 6, with 18 bases in between. Germline loops: CDR1 MGHRA, CDR2 YSYEKL. Here the CDR3 reads CASSQANLGSFNEQFF. In DNA form, the CDR3 reads TGCGCCAGCAGCCAGGCGAACCTCGGGAGTTTCAATGAGCAGTTCTTC.

This clone has more than one count but fewer than ten. The chain couples TRBV19 to TRBJ1-2, with D unresolved. This CDR3 contains 14 residues. The germline CDR1 and CDR2 sequences are LNHDA and SQIVND (reference sequence). Trimming took off 3 bases at V and 3 bases at J, with 11 bases between the two ends. CDR3 nucleotide sequence: TGTGCCAGTAGTATGTCCGGCGGGGACTATGGCTACACCTTC. It encodes CASSMSGGDYGYTF.

This clone was seen a handful of times. The chain carries TRBV4-3 and TRBJ1-1; 9 positions agree with TRBD1. Germline V gene data show CDR1 as LGHNA and CDR2 as YSLEER. The CDR3 is 16 residues long. The V segment lost 4 bases and the J segment 0 bases; nucleotides outside the gene matches: 6. CDR3 in amino acids: CASSPGTGNMNTEAFF. In nucleotides, the CDR3 is TGCGCCAGCAGCCCCGGGACAGGGAATATGAACACTGAAGCTTTCTTT.

The CDR3 loop is CASSQESFGTDSTEAFF. The CDR3 region has the DNA TGCGCCAGCAGCCAAGAAAGCTTTGGGACAGACTCCACTGAAGCTTTCTTT. The rearrangement joins TRBV4-1 to TRBJ1-1; 7 bases agree with TRBD1. The CDR3 loop spans 17 amino acids. Unmatched junction bases numbered 11, after V lost 0 bases and J lost 4 bases. Germline lookup yields CDR1 MGHRA and CDR2 YSYEKL.

This clone has only one observation. V gene TRBV2 combines with J gene TRBJ2-3; D could derive from TRBD1 or TRBD2 (6 bases each). Trimming removed 4 bases at V and 4 bases at J, with 18 bases between. Per germline, CDR1 SNHLY and CDR2 FYNNEI. This CDR3 has 16 amino acids. CDR3 coding DNA: TGTGCCAGCAGTGGGCCGGGGGCCTCAGTTTCAGATACGCAGTATTTT. Translating it yields CASSGPGASVSDTQYF.